This T cell receptor (beta chain) was documented in a study of cytomegalovirus exposure and HLA in healthy donors. Study overall: One earlier analysis, a look at some 180 million T cells, found some 120 million unique TCR beta sequences.

CDR1 is SGHKS, CDR2 YYEKEE, per germline (reference sequence). This CDR3 has 18 residues. V lost 4 bases to trimming and J lost 0 bases, with 17 bases between them. The study, taken as a whole, reports: Later work found most CMV-associated TCR beta chains apparently HLA-restricted. Some V segments, including TRBV6-2 and TRBV6-3, were excluded as indistinguishable.

PCR involved 60 Vbeta and 13 Jbeta primers. Assay: immunoSEQ multiplex PCR; the TCRdb copy retains only in-frame clones and omits some. The table lists 100,000 or so clones, 70% to 80% of them singletons. The table lists this clone with a few counts. Antigen unknown. This chain joins TRBV5-5 and TRBJ2-6; TRBD2 is a possible D gene (6 bases). The sequencing sample was made of PBMCs. The TCR sequence derives from a man in his forties or fifties in good health and CMV-seronegative. The CDR3 nucleotides are TGTGCCAGCAGCCGAGAGGTGCGGGGACCCTCTGGGGCCAACGTCCTGACTTTC. Translating it yields CASSREVRGPSGANVLTF.